These T cell receptor beta chains were read from a single sample in a study of T-cell reconstitution after alpha-beta-depleted transplantation in children. From the PCR reads, TCRdb called clonotypes with MiXCR, one entry per CDR3 protein. The sample holds about 980,000 distinct CDR3 sequences, roughly 31% seen once. The material sequenced was PBMCs, mostly from graft donor cells, taken 360 days after TCRalphabeta/CD19-depleted stem cell transplant. These receptors originate from a boy in the first two years of life who had a stem cell transplant for SCID, so the T cells may come from the graft donor. CDR3s include the opening cysteine and the closing phenylalanine or tryptophan. Fields, in order: clone size, D gene, V gene, J gene, CDR3 DNA, CDR3 protein. D genes are given only for firm matches. Clone size is given for some rows only: seen once, a few or many times, or a class if the clone is expanded.

few	.	TRBV29-1	TRBJ2-1	TGCAGCGCCGAGGCCTCAGGAGTCACCTACAATGAGCAGTTCTTC	CSAEASGVTYNEQFF
.	.	TRBV29-1	TRBJ2-7	TGCAGCGTTGATAGCGGGCAGGGGTCCCACGAGCAGTACTTC	CSVDSGQGSHEQYF
.	.	TRBV6-5	TRBJ2-4	TGTGCCAGCAGTTACTCAGGGGGGAAAGCCAAAAACATTCAGTACTTC	CASSYSGGKAKNIQYF
.	.	TRBV12-3/TRBV12-4	TRBJ2-3	TGTGCCAGCAGAGAGCGGGTGAAAGATACGCAGTATTTT	CASRERVKDTQYF
.	.	TRBV20-1	TRBJ1-4	TGCAGTGCTCAGGACGGCGTGTGGGAAAAACTGTTTTTT	CSAQDGVWEKLFF
few	.	TRBV5-6	TRBJ1-2	TGTGCCAGCAGCTTGAGCCAGGAGGAGGATAAAGGCTACACCTTC	CASSLSQEEDKGYTF
.	TRBD1	TRBV20-1	TRBJ2-5	TGCAGTGCTAGAGTTTGGGGACAGGAGAGGGGAGAGACCCAGTACTTC	CSARVWGQERGETQYF
.	TRBD2	TRBV20-1	TRBJ2-5	TGCAGTGCTAGGAGACAACTAGCGGGAAGCCAAGAGACCCAGTACTTC	CSARRQLAGSQETQYF
.	.	TRBV15	TRBJ1-1	TGTGCCACCAGCAGAGGTTGGGAGGGATTGAACACTGAAGCTTTCTTT	CATSRGWEGLNTEAFF
few	TRBD1	TRBV7-2	TRBJ2-3	TGTGCCAGCAGCTTAGGCCCGGGACAGGGGGCGAGGCAGTATTTT	CASSLGPGQGARQYF
few	.	TRBV20-1	TRBJ1-2	TGCAGTGCTAGAAAGGAGGGTGGCTACACCTTC	CSARKEGGYTF
once	TRBD2	TRBV24-1	TRBJ2-7	TGTGCCACCAGCCACGCCTCCGGGGGGGCCTTCAACGAGCAGTACTTC	CATSHASGGAFNEQYF
few	TRBD1	TRBV5-4	TRBJ1-4	TGTGCCAGCAGCTTGCGACAGGGACGTAATGAAAAACTGTTTTTT	CASSLRQGRNEKLFF
.	.	TRBV4-2	TRBJ1-2	TGTGCCAGCAGCCAAGATCCCAACGGGGGATGGGGCTACACCTTC	CASSQDPNGGWGYTF
once	.	TRBV5-1	TRBJ2-3	TGCGCCAGCAGCTCAACACAGACGACAGATACGCAGTATTTT	CASSSTQTTDTQYF
.	TRBD2	TRBV5-1	TRBJ2-1	TGCGCCAGCAGCGTACTAGCGGGGGGGTACTCCTACAATGAGCAGTTCTTC	CASSVLAGGYSYNEQFF
.	TRBD1	TRBV12-3/TRBV12-4	TRBJ1-1	TGTGCCAGCAGCCGGTGGGAGGGGGCGACTGAAGCTTTCTTT	CASSRWEGATEAFF
.	TRBD1	TRBV12-3/TRBV12-4	TRBJ1-5	TGTGCCAGCAGTTTAGCGCAGGGGGCGATTTGGCAGCCCCAGCATTTT	CASSLAQGAIWQPQHF
.	TRBD1	TRBV20-1	TRBJ1-1	TGCAGTGCAGGGACAGGGGGCTTGAACACTGAAGCTTTCTTT	CSAGTGGLNTEAFF
.	.	TRBV20-1	TRBJ1-1	TGCAGTGCTAGGCGCAGGAGGGGAATGAACACTGAAGCTTTCTTT	CSARRRRGMNTEAFF
few	.	TRBV20-1	TRBJ1-5	TGCAGTGCTAGATGGACGGGGAGGGGGCAGCCCCAGCATTTT	CSARWTGRGQPQHF
few	.	TRBV2	TRBJ2-3	TGTGCCAGCATGACGGCGGGGCGGCTTTTAAGACGCACAGATACGCAGTATTTT	CASMTAGRLLRRTDTQYF
once	TRBD1	TRBV7-3	TRBJ2-1	TGTGCCAGCAGCCCACAGGGGGGACAGGGGGCCTACAATGAGCAGTTCTTC	CASSPQGGQGAYNEQFF
.	.	TRBV5-1	TRBJ1-4	TGCGCCAGCGCCCAGATAGGAGTAAGGGAAAAACTGTTTTTT	CASAQIGVREKLFF
few	TRBD2	TRBV20-1	TRBJ2-7	TGCAGTGCTAGAGCCGGGACTAGCGGCTACGAGCAGTACTTC	CSARAGTSGYEQYF
few	TRBD1	TRBV12-3/TRBV12-4	TRBJ2-5	TGTGCCAGCAGCCGGACAGGCCCAAAGACCCAGTACTTC	CASSRTGPKTQYF
few	.	TRBV18	TRBJ2-1	TGTGCCAGCTCATTGACAGGGAGGACCCACAATGAGCAGTTCTTC	CASSLTGRTHNEQFF
few	.	TRBV12-3/TRBV12-4	TRBJ2-7	TGTGCCAGCAGTTTACGGTTTTTACAGTACTTC	CASSLRFLQYF
.	.	TRBV12-3/TRBV12-4	TRBJ1-5	TGTGCCAGCAGCCCTGACAGGTACGATCAGCCCCAGCATTTT	CASSPDRYDQPQHF
.	TRBD1	TRBV10-1	TRBJ2-4	TGCGCCAGCAGTCGGGACAGAGTATCGGACATTCAGTACTTC	CASSRDRVSDIQYF
.	TRBD2	TRBV11-2	TRBJ2-1	TGTGCCAGCAGCTCACGGACTAGCGTGTCTCGAGGGGAGCAGTTCTTC	CASSSRTSVSRGEQFF
.	.	TRBV4-2	TRBJ1-6	TGTGCCAGCAGCCAATTGCAAGGGGTTAATTCACCCCTCCACTTT	CASSQLQGVNSPLHF
.	.	TRBV28	TRBJ1-1	TGTGCCAGCAGTTTGGGGGTCGCGAGAGAAGCTTTCTTT	CASSLGVAREAFF
few	TRBD2	TRBV9	TRBJ2-1	TGTGCCAGCAGCGTAGGCGGGGGGGTTATCTACAATGAGCAGTTCTTC	CASSVGGGVIYNEQFF